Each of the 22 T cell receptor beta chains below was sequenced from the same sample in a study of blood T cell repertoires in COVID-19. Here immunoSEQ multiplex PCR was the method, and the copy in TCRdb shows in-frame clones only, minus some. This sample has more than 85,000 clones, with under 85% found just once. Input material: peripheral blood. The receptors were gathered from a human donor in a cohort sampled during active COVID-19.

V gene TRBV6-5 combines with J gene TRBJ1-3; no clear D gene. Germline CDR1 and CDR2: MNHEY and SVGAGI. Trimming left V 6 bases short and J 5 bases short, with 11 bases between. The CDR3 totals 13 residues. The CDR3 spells CASRGFGRNTIYF. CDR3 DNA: TGTGCCAGCAGGGGTTTCGGGAGAAACACCATATATTTT.

CDR3 sequence (DNA): TGTGCCACCAGCGTCTCGAGACTAGGGCTTGGCGAGCAGTACTTC. This encodes CATSVSRLGLGEQYF. This chain connects TRBV15 to TRBJ2-7; D possibly corresponds to TRBD2 (6 bases). The CDR3 contains 15 residues. Germline-derived CDR1 and CDR2 are LNHNV and YYDKDF (reference sequence). Trimming removed 5 bases at V and 6 bases at J, with 20 bases between. Complete variable domain (other parts from reference TRBV15 and TRBJ2-7): DAMVIQNPRYQVTQFGKPVTLSCSQTLNHNVMYWYQQKSSQAPKLLFHYYDKDFNNEADTPDNFQSRRPNTSFCFLDIRSPGLGDTAMYLCATSVSRLGLGEQYFGPGTRLTVT.

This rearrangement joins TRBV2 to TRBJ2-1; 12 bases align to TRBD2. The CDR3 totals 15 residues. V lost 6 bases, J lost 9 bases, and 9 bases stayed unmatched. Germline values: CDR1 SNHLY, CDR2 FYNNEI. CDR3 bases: TGTGCCAGCAGGATACCGGGACTAGCGGGTCGTGAGCAGTTCTTC. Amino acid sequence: CASRIPGLAGREQFF.

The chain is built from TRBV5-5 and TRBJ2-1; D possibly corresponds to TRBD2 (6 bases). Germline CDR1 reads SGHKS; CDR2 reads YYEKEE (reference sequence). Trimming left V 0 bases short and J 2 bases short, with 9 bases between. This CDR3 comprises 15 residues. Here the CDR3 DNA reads TGTGCCAGCAGCTTGGTCGGGGGAACCTACAATGAGCAGTTCTTC. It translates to CASSLVGGTYNEQFF.

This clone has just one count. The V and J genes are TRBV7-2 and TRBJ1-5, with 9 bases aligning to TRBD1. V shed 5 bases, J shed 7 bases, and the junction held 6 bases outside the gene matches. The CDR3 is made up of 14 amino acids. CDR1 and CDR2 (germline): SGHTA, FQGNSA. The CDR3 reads CASSEQGAKQPQHF. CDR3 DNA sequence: TGTGCCAGCAGCGAACAGGGGGCGAAGCAGCCCCAGCATTTT.

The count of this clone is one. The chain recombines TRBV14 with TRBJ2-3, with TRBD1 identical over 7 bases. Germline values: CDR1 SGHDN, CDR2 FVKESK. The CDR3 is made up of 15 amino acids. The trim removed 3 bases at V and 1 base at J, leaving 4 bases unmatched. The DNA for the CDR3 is TGTGCCAGCAGCCAGGGACAGCCTGGCACAGATACGCAGTATTTT. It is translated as CASSQGQPGTDTQYF.

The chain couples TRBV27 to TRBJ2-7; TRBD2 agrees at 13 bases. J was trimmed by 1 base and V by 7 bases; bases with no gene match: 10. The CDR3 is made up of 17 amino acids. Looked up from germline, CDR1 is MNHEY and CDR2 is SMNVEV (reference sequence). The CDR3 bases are TGTGCCAGCACTAGACTAGCGGGGGGCCCGACGTCCTACGAGCAGTACTTC. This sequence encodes CASTRLAGGPTSYEQYF.

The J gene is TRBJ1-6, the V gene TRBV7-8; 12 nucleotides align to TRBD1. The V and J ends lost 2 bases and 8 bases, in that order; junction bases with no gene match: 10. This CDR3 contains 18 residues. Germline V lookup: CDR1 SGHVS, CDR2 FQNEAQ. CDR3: CASSLPVRDRGLDSPLHF. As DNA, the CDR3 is TGTGCCAGCAGCTTACCTGTCCGGGACAGGGGGCTTGATTCACCCCTCCACTTT.

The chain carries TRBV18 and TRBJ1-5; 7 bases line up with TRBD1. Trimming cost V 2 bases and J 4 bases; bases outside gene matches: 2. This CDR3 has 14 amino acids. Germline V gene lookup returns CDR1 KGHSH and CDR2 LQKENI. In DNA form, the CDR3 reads TGTGCCAGCTCACCAGAACAGGGGAATCAGCCCCAGCATTTT. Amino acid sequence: CASSPEQGNQPQHF.

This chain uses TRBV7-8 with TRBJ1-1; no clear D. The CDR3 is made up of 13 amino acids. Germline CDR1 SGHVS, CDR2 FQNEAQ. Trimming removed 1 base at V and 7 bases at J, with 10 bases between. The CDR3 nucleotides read TGTGCCAGCAGCTTAGATTACAGAAGTGAAGCTTTCTTT. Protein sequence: CASSLDYRSEAFF.

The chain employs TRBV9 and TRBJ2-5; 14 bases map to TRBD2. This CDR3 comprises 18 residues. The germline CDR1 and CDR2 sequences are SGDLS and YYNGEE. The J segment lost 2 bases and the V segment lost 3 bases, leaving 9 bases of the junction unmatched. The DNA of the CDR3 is TGTGCCAGCAGCGCCGGACTAGCGGGGGGCCTAGTGCAAGAGACCCAGTACTTC. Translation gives CASSAGLAGGLVQETQYF.

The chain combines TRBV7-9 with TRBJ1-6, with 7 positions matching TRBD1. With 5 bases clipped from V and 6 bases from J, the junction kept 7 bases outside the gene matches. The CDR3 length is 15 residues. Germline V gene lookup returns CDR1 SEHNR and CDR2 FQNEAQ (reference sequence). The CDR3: CASSPGTAPNSPLHF. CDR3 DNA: TGTGCCAGCAGCCCCGGGACAGCTCCTAATTCACCCCTCCACTTT.

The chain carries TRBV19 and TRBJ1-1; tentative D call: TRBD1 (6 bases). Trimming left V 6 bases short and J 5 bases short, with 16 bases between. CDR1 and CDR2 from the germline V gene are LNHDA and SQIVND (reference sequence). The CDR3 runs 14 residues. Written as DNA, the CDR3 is TGTGCCAGTAGCGAAGGGGGGGGGCGGACTGAAGCTTTCTTT. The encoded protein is CASSEGGGRTEAFF.

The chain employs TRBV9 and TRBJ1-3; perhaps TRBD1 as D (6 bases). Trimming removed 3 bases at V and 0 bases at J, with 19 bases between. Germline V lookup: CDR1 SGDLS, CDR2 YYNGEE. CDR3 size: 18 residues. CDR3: CASSADLIDRSSGNTIYF. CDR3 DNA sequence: TGTGCCAGCAGCGCCGATTTAATAGACAGGAGCTCTGGAAACACCATATATTTT. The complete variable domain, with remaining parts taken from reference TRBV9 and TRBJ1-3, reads DSGVTQTPKHLITATGQRVTLRCSPRSGDLSVYWYQQSLDQGLQFLIQYYNGEERAKGNILERFSAQQFPDLHSELNLSSLELGDSALYFCASSADLIDRSSGNTIYFGEGSWLTVV.

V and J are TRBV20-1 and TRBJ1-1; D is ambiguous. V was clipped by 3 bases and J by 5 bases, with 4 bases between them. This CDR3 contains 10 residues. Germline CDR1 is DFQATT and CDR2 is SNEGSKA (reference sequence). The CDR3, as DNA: TGCAGTGCTAGGAGGACTGAAGCTTTCTTT. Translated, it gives CSARRTEAFF.

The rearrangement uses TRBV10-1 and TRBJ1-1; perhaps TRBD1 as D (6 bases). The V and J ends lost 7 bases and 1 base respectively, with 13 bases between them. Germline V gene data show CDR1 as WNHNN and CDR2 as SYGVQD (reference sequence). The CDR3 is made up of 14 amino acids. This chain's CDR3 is CASTFSTGNTEAFF. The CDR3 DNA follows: TGCGCCAGCACCTTCTCGACAGGGAACACTGAAGCTTTCTTT.

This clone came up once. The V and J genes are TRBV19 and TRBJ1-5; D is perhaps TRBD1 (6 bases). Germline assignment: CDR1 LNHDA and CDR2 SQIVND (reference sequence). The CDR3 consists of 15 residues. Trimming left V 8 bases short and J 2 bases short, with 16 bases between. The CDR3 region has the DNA TGTGCCAGTCGCGTTCAGGGGCTTGGCAATCAGCCCCAGCATTTT. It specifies CASRVQGLGNQPQHF.

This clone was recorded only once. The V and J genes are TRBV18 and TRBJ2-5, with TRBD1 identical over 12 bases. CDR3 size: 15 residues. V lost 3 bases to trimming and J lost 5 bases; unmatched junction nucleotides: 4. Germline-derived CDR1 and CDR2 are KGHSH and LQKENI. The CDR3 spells CASSPGTGGLETQYF. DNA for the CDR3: TGTGCCAGCTCACCCGGGACAGGGGGCCTGGAGACCCAGTACTTC.

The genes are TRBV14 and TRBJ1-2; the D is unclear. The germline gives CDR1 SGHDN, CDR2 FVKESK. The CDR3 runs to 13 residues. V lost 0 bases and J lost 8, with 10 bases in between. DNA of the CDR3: TGTGCCAGCAGCCAAGAAGGTCTAGGAGGCTACACCTTC. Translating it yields CASSQEGLGGYTF.

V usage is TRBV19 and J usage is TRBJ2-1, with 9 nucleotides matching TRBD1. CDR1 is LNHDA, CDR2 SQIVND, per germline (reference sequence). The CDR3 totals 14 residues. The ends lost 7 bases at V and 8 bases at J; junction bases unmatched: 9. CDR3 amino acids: CASKGTGYRDEQFF. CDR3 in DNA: TGTGCCAGTAAGGGGACAGGGTATCGGGATGAGCAGTTCTTC.

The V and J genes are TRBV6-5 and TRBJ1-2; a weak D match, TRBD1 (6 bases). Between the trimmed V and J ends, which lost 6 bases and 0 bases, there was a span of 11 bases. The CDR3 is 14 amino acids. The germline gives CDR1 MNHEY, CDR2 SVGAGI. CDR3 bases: TGTGCCAGCAGAACAGGGCCCACTAACTATGGCTACACCTTC. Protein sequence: CASRTGPTNYGYTF.

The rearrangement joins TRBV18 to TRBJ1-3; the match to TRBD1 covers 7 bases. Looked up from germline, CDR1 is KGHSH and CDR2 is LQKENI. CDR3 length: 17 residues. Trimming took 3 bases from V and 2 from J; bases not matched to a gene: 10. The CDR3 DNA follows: TGTGCCAGCTCACCGAAAGGAGGGGGCGAGACTGGAAACACCATATATTTT. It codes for CASSPKGGGETGNTIYF.